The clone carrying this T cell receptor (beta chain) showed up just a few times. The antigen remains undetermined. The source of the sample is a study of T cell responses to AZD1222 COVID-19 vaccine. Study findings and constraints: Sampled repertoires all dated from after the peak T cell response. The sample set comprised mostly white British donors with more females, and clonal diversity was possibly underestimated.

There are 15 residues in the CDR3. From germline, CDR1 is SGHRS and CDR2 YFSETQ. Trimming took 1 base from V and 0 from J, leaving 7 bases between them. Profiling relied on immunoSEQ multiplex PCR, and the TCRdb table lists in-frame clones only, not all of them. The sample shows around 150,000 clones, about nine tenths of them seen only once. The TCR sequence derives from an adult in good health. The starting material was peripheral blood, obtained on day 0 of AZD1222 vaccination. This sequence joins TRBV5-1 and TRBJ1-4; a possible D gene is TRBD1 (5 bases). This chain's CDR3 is CASSLQGATNEKLFF. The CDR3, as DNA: TGCGCCAGCAGCTTGCAGGGTGCAACTAATGAAAAACTGTTTTTT.